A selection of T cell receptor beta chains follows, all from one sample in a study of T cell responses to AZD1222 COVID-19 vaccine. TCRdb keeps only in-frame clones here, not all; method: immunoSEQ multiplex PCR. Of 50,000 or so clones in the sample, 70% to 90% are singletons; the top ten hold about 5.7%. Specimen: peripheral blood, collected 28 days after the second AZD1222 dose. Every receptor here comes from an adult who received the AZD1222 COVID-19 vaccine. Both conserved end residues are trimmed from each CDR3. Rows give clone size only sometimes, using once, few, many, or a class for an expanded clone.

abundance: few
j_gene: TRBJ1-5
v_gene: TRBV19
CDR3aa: ASSIGRGQRSNQPQH

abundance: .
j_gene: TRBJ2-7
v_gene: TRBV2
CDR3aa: ASSVSDYYEQY

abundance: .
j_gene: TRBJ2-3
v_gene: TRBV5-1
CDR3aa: ASSRSGEVNTQY

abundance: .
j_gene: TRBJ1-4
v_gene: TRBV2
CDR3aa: ASSVTTGTNEKLF

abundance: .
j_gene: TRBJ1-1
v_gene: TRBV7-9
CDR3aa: ASSSDPNEAF

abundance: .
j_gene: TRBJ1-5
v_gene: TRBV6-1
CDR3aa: ASSEMSGQNYNQPQH

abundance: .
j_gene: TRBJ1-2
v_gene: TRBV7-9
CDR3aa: ASSLLAPEAGYT

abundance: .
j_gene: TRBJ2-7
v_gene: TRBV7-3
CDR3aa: ASSLEVTYEQY

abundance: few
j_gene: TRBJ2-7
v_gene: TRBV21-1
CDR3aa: ASSAVTAGSAYEQY

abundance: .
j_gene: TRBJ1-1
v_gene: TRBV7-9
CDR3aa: ASSPRGDRPEAF

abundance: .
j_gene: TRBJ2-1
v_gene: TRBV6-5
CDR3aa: ATSSGGRNEQF

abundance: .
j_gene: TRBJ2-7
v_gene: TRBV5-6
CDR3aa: ASSFRPGEQY

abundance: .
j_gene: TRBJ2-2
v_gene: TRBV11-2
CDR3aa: ASSSGASGNTGELF

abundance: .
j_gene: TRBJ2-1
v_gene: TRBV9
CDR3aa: ASSAAGGNEQF

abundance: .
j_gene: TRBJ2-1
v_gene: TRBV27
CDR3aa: ASNPNRGRPYNEQF

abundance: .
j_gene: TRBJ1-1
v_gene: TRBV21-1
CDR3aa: ASSKVDREYTEAF

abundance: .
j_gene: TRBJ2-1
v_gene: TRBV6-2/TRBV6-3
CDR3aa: ASSQQGMYNEQF

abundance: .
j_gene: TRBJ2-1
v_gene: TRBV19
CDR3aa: ASSPLAGGGYNEQF

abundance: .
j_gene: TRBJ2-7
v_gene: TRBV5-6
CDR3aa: ASNSELYEQY

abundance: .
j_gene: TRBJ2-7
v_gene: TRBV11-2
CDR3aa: ASSLDEGREQY

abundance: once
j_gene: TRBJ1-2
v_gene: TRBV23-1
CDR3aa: ASSQLGEALTNYGYT

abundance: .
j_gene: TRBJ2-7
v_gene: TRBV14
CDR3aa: ASSLYYEQY

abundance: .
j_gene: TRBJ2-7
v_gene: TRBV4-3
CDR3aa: ASSQEMAGGLQY

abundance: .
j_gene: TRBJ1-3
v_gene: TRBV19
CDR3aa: ASSTIQAGNTIY